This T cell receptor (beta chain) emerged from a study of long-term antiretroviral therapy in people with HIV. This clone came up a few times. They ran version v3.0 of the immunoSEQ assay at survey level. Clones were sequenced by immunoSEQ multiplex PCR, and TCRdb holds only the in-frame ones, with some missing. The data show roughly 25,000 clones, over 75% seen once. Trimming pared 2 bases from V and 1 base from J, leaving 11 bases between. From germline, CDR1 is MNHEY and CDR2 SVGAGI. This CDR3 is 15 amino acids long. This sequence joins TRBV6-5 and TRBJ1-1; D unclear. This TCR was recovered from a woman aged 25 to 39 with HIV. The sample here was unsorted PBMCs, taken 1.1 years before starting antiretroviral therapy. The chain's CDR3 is CASSYGSRTNTEAFF. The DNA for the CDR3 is TGTGCCAGCAGTTACGGATCCAGAACGAACACTGAAGCTTTCTTT.